This T cell receptor beta chain came from a study of blood T cell repertoires in COVID-19. CDR3 size: 13 residues. Germline V gene sequence: CDR1 SNHLY, CDR2 FYNNEI. V was shortened by 4 bases and J by 2 bases, with 8 bases between the two germline ends. Those enrolled in Seattle joined during active infection and were followed longitudinally afterward. Original processing methods: Amplification from reference gene primers served as the basis for estimated nucleated cell counts. Sequenced by immunoSEQ multiplex PCR; TCRdb stores in-frame clones only, minus some. V and J calls and clone size are copied from that table; D and trimming were computed from the DNA. The sample has some 130,000 clones; roughly 91% are singletons.

The sequence was obtained from a man aged 55 to 69 with COVID-19, enrolled during active disease. The sequencing input was peripheral blood. The rearrangement uses TRBV2 and TRBJ1-2; tentative D call: TRBD1 (6 bases). CDR3 amino acids: CASSGTGNYGYTF. CDR3 DNA sequence: TGTGCCAGCAGTGGAACAGGGAACTATGGCTACACCTTC.